The 3 T cell receptor beta chains below come from one sample, sequenced in a study of vaccination and CD4 T cells after COVID-19. Treatment: roughly ten-day PBMC culture with coronavirus spike peptide pools or control peptides (ViraFEST assay). Prior to the COVID-19 pandemic (2011-2018), the unexposed donor's CD4+ T cells were collected. Sequencing of cultured CD4+ T cell DNA used the Oncomine TCR Beta short-read assay. TCRdb reprocessed the PCR reads with MiXCR, giving one entry per CDR3 protein. In the table there are about 7,600 distinct CDR3 sequences, about 50% of which are singletons. Their antigens are not known. The sample consisted of CD4+ T cells from blood, cultured in vitro. The source of these receptors is a human donor in good health.

This clonotype was seen a handful of times. J is TRBJ1-5 and V is TRBV2; D not certain. Germline loops: CDR1 SNHLY, CDR2 FYNNEI. The V gene lost 7 bases and the J gene lost 1 base, with 11 bases spanning the gap. The CDR3 is 14 amino acids. The CDR3 sequence: CASNRDLSNQPQHF. The CDR3 DNA reads as TGTGCCAGCAATAGGGATTTGAGCAATCAGCCCCAGCATTTT.

The table lists this clonotype with a count of one. The chain combines TRBV7-8 with TRBJ1-1; 10 nucleotides line up with TRBD1. Germline V lookup: CDR1 SGHVS, CDR2 FQNEAQ. CDR3 length equals 14 residues. Germline trimming cut 5 bases from V and 5 bases from J; bases unmatched to any gene: 5. CDR3 sequence (DNA): TGTGCCAGCAGCCTCTTGGACAGGGGGACTGAAGCTTTCTTT. This translates into CASSLLDRGTEAFF. The whole variable domain, filled in from reference TRBV7-8 and TRBJ1-1, reads GAGVSQSPRYKVAKRGQDVALRCDPISGHVSLFWYQQALGQGPEFLTYFQNEAQLDKSGLPSDRFFAERPEGSVSTLKIQRTQQEDSAVYLCASSLLDRGTEAFFGQGTRLTVV.

The CDR3 reads CASSYFIDGELFF. CDR3 nucleotides: TGTGCCAGCAGTTACTTTATCGACGGGGAGCTGTTTTTT. This chain joins TRBV6-5 and TRBJ2-2, with no clear D. This CDR3 contains 13 residues. The germline V gene encodes CDR1 MNHEY and CDR2 SVGAGI. V was pared by 1 base and J by 7 bases, with 7 bases between.